This TCR beta chain was documented in a study of response to subunit inactivated influenza vaccine (dated 2018 in TCRdb). Broadly, across the study: Deep quantitative profiling of the T cell receptor repertoire was used in the study to follow responses to a trivalent subunit inactivated influenza vaccine.

Libraries were built with RT-PCR. The instrument was an Illumina HiSeq 2500. TCRdb reworked the public reads: Q25 trimming with fastp, MiXCR clone assembly, productive beta chains retained. Entries are consolidated by CDR3 protein sequence, retaining the most common genes and DNA. For this sample there are about 240,000 distinct CDR3 sequences; 9% to 15% appear just once. The ten largest clones add up to approximately 8.3% of the sample. The germline V gene specifies SGHVS as CDR1 and FQNEAQ as CDR2. V is cut by 3 bases and J by 5 bases, and the space between the germline ends is 11 bases. From the cysteine through the phenylalanine, the CDR3 covers 14 amino acids. This entry keeps only the CDR3 DNA: 42 bases, framed from base 1. What the study reported, not specific to this receptor: According to the authors, only a limited number of new T cells may be recruited by each seasonal influenza vaccination.

Concerning this clonotype: Its antigen specificity is not known. No much larger clonotype is one base removed from it; base qualities were not supplied.

The receptor comes from a man aged 45-65 years who received an inactivated influenza vaccine. Donor details come from another sample of the same person, matched by shared clones. The V gene is TRBV7-8 and the J gene is TRBJ2-1, with TRBD2 tentatively as D gene (6 bases match). The source material was non-naive T cells sorted from PBMCs, sampled around 14 days before vaccination. The sample's cell subset or site, from its label and the paper: memory T cell fraction. The CDR3 here reads CASSFRTGDNEQFF. The bases are TGTGCCAGCAGCTTTCGCACGGGAGACAATGAGCAGTTCTTC.